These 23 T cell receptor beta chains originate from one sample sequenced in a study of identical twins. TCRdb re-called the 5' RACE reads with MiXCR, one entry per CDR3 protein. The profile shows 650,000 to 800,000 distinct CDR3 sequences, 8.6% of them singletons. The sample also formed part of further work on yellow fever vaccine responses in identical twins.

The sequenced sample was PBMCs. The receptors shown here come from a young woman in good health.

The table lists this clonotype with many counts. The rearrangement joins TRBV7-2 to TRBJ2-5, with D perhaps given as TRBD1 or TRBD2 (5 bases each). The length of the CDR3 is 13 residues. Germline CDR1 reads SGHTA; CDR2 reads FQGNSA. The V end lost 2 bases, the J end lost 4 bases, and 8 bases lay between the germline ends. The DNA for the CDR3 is TGTGCCAGCAGCTTATTGAGGGGAGAGACCCAGTACTTC. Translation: CASSLLRGETQYF.

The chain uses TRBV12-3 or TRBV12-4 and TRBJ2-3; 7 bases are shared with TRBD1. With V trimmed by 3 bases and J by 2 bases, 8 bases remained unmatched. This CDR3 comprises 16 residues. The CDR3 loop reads CASSFGAGGHTDTQYF. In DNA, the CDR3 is TGTGCCAGCAGTTTTGGGGCAGGGGGACACACAGATACGCAGTATTTT.

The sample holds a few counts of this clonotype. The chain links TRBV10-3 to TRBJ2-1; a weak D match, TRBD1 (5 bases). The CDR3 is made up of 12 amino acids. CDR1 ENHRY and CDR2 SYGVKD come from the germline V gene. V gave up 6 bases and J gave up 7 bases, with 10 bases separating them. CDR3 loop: CAIRGPGNEQFF. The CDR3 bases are TGTGCCATCAGAGGCCCAGGGAATGAGCAGTTCTTC.

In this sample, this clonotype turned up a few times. The CDR3 nucleotides are TGCGCCAGCAGTGCTGGCGGGAGGGCCCTCCCCTACAATGAGCAGTTCTTC. As protein: CASSAGGRALPYNEQFF. J is TRBJ2-1 and V is TRBV10-2; TRBD2 aligns across 9 bases. CDR1 and CDR2 (germline): WSHSY, SAAADI. The J segment lost 2 bases and the V segment lost 4 bases, leaving 9 bases of the junction unmatched. The CDR3 loop spans 17 amino acids.

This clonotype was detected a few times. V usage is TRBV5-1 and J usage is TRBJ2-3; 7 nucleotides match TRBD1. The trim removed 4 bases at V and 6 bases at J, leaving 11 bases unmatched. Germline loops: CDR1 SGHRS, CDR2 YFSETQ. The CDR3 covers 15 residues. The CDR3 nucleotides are TGCGCCAGCAGCGCTCGGGGCCAGGGGGTTGATACGCAGTATTTT. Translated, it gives CASSARGQGVDTQYF.

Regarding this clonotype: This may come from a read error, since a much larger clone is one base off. The CDR3 loop reads CGTSRPHLGQETQYF. DNA for the CDR3: TGTGGCACCAGCAGACCCCATCTTGGGCAAGAGACCCAGTACTTC. The J gene is TRBJ2-5, the V gene TRBV15, with D uncertain. The length of the CDR3 is 15 residues. Germline CDR1 LNHNV, CDR2 YYDKDF (reference sequence).

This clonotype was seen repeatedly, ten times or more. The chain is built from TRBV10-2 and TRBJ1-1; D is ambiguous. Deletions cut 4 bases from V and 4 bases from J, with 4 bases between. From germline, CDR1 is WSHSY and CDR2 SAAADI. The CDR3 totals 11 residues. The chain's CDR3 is CASSVATEAFF. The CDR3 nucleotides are TGCGCCAGCAGTGTGGCCACTGAAGCTTTCTTT.

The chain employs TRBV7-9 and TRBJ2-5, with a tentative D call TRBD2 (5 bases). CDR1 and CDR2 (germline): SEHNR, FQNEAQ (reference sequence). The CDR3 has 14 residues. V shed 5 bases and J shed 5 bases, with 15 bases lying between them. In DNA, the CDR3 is TGTGCCAGCAGCAGCGGACGGGCCGGCGAGACCCAGTACTTC. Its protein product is CASSSGRAGETQYF.

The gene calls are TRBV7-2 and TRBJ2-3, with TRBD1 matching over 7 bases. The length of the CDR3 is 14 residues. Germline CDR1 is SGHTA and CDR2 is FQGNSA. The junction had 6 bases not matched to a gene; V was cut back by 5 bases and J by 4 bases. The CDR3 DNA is TGTGCCAGCAGCACCCGAGGGGGCCCAGATACGCAGTATTTT. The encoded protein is CASSTRGGPDTQYF.

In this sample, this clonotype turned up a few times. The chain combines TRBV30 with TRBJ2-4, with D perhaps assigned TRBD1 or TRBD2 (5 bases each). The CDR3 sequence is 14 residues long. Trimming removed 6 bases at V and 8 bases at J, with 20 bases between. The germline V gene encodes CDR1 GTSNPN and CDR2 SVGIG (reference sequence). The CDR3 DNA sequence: TGTGCCTGCCACTTCCGAGGGGAAGGAGACATTCAGTACTTC. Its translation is CACHFRGEGDIQYF.

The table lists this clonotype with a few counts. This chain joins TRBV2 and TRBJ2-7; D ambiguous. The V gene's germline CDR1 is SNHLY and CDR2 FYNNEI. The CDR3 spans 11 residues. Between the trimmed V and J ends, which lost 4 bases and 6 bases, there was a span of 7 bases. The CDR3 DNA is TGTGCCAGCAGTGGGGGAATCGAGCAGTACTTC. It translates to CASSGGIEQYF.

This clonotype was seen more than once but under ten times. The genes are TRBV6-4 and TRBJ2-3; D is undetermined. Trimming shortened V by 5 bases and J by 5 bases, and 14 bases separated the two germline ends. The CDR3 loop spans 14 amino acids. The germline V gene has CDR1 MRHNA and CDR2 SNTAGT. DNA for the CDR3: TGTGCCAGCAGTCTAGACGCCTCGGGAGATACGCAGTATTTT. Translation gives CASSLDASGDTQYF.

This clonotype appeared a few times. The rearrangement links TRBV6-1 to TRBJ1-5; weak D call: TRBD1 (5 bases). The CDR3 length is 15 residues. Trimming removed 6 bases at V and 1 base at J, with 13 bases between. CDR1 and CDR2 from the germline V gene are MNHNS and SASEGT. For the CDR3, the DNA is TGTGCCAGCAGCCCGCGGGGCGGCAGCAATCAGCCCCAGCATTTT. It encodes CASSPRGGSNQPQHF.

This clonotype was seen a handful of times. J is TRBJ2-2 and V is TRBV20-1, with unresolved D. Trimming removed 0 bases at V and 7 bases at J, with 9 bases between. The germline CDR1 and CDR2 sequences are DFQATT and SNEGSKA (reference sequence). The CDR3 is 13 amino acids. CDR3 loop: CSARDLSVGELFF. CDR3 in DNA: TGCAGTGCTAGAGATCTCAGTGTCGGGGAGCTGTTTTTT.

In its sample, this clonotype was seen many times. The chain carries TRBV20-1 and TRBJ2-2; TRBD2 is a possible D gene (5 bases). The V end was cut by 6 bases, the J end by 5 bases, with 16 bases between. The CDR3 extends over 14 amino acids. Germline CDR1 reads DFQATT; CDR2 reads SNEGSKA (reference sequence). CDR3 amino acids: CSAALRATTGELFF. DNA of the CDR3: TGCAGTGCGGCCCTGCGGGCGACGACCGGGGAGCTGTTTTTT.

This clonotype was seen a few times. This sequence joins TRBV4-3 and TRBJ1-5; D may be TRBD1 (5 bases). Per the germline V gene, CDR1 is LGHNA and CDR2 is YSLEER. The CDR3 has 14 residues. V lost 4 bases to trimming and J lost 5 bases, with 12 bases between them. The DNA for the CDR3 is TGCGCCAGCAGCCCCAGGGTTTTCGATCAGCCCCAGCATTTT. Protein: CASSPRVFDQPQHF.

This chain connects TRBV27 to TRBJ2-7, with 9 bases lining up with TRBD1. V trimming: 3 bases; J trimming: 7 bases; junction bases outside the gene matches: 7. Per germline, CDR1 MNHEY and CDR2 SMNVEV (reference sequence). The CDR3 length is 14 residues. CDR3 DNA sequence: TGTGCCAGCAGTTTCCGTCGACAGGGGGAAGAGCAGTACTTC. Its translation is CASSFRRQGEEQYF.

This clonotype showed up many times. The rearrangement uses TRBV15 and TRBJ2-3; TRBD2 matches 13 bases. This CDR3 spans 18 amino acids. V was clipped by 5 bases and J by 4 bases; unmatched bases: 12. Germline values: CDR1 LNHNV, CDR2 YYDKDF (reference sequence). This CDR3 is CATSRHGTSGVDSDTQYF. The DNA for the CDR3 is TGTGCCACCAGCCGACACGGGACTAGCGGGGTCGATTCAGATACGCAGTATTTT.

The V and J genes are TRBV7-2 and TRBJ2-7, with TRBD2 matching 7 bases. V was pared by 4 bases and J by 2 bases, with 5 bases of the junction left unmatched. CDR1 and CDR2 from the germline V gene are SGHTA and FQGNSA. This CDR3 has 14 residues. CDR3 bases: TGTGCCAGCAGCTCAACTAGCGAGACCTACGAGCAGTACTTC. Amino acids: CASSSTSETYEQYF.

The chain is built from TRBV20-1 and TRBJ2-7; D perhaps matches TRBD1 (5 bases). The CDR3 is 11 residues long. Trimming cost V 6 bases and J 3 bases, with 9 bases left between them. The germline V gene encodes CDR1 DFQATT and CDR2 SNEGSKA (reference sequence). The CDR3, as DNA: TGCAGTGCCGATAGGGGCTACGAGCAGTACTTC. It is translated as CSADRGYEQYF.

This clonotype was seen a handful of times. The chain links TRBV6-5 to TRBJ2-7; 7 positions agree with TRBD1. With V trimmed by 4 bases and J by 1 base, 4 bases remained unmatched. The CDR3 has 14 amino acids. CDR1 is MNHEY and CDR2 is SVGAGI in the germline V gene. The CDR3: CASSWSGQSYEQYF. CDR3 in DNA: TGTGCCAGCAGTTGGTCGGGACAGTCCTACGAGCAGTACTTC.

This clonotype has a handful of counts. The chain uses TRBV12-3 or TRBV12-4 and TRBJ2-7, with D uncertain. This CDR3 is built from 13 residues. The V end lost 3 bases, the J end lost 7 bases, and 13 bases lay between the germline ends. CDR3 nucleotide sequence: TGTGCCAGCAGTTTCCCACCCGGGCAAGAGCAGTACTTC. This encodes CASSFPPGQEQYF.

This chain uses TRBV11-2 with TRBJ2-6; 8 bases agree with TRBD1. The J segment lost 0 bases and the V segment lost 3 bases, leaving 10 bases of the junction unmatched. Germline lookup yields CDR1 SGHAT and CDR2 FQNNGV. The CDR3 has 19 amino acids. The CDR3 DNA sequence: TGTGCCAGCAGCTTTTTTCAGGGGGCTCTTAGCTCTGGGGCCAACGTCCTGACTTTC. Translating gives CASSFFQGALSSGANVLTF.